In its sample, the clone carrying this TCR beta chain was seen many times. Its target is not known. TCRdb reprocessed the PCR reads using MiXCR. The sample lists tens of thousands of clones; roughly 13% were seen once. CDR1 and CDR2 (germline): MNHEY, SVGEGT. This CDR3 is built from 13 residues. J lost 5 bases, V lost 6 bases, and 3 bases had no gene match. These data originate in a study of metastatic and nonmetastatic thyroid tumors. Study outcomes and limitations: Reported TCR beta diversity, measured in blood and tumor, was significantly higher for malignant thyroid tumors than for benign nodules.

Thyroid surgery was performed in patients who had received no treatment beforehand. The sequence derives from a female donor with papillary thyroid cancer or a benign thyroid nodule (not recorded which). Some clones in this sample may be carry-over from other donors' samples. The sequencing sample was made of blood. The chain carries TRBV6-2 or TRBV6-3 and TRBJ1-1; TRBD1 aligns across 10 bases. The CDR3 DNA follows: TGTGCCAGCAGAGGGGACAGGGGAACTGAAGCTTTCTTT. Encoded protein: CASRGDRGTEAFF.